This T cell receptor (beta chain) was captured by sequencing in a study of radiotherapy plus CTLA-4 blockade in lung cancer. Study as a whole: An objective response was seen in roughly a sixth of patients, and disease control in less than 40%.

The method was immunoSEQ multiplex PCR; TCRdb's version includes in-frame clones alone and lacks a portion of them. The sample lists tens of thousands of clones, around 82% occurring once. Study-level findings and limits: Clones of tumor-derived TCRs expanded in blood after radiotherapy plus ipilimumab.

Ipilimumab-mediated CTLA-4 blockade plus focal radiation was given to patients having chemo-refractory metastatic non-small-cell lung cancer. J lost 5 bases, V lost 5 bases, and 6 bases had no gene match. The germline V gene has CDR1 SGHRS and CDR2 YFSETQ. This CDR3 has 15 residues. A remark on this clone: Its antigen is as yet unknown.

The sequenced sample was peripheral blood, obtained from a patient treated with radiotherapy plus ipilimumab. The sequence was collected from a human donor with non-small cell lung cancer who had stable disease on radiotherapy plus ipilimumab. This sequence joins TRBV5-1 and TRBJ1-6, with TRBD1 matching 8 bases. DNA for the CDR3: TGCGCCAGCAGACTATCGACAGGGGATAATTCACCCCTCCACTTT. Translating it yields CASRLSTGDNSPLHF.